This TCR beta chain was recovered during a study of blood T cell repertoires in COVID-19. Authors' methods: Amplified reference gene primers provided the basis for estimating nucleated cell counts. Profiled with immunoSEQ multiplex PCR; TCRdb holds only in-frame clones, not every one. V, J and clone size are those of that table, while D and trimming were read from the DNA. The repertoire has tens of thousands of clones, more than 75% of them found once; the top ten carry 1.1% to 1.5%. On this clone: This sample also contains other DNA sequences that code for the same CDR3.

There are 12 residues in the CDR3. V dropped 6 bases and J dropped 7 bases, with 13 bases sitting between them. The sequence was obtained from a human donor in a cohort sampled during active COVID-19. This rearrangement joins TRBV12-3 or TRBV12-4 to TRBJ2-7; D may be TRBD1 (5 bases). Sequences were obtained from peripheral blood. CDR3: CASSPDSGEQYV. The CDR3, as DNA: TGTGCCAGCAGCCCAGACAGTGGGGAGCAGTACGTC.